Following are 26 T cell receptor beta chains from one sample sequenced in a study of cytomegalovirus exposure and HLA in healthy donors. 60 Vbeta and 13 Jbeta primers were used in PCR. Only in-frame clones appear in the TCRdb table, and some are missing; sequencing was by immunoSEQ multiplex PCR. The data hold about 180,000 clones, with around 80% observed a single time. Sequenced: PBMCs. The receptors were sampled from a man between 18 and 29 years old in good health and CMV-seronegative.

Turning to this clone: At the DNA level, this CDR3 is encoded by other sequences in the same sample as well. The chain uses TRBV4-2 and TRBJ2-1; the match to TRBD2 covers 13 bases. V lost 1 base and J lost 1; bases outside the gene matches: 7. This CDR3 comprises 19 residues. CDR1 LGHNA and CDR2 YNFKEQ come from the germline V gene. The CDR3 is CASSQVRLAGGRSYNEQFF. CDR3 DNA: TGTGCCAGCAGCCAAGTTAGACTAGCGGGAGGTCGGTCCTACAATGAGCAGTTCTTC.

The genes are TRBV19 and TRBJ1-2; D is undetermined. The CDR3 spans 13 residues. CDR1 and CDR2 from the germline V gene are LNHDA and SQIVND (reference sequence). V was pared by 0 bases and J by 3 bases, with 5 bases between. For the CDR3, the DNA is TGTGCCAGTAGTATAGAGCTATACTATGGCTACACCTTC. Its translation: CASSIELYYGYTF. The variable domain in full, with the rest retrieved from reference TRBV19 and TRBJ1-2, is DGGITQSPKYLFRKEGQNVTLSCEQNLNHDAMYWYRQDPGQGLRLIYYSQIVNDFQKGDIAEGYSVSREKKESFPLTVTSAQKNPTAFYLCASSIELYYGYTFGSGTRLTVV.

This clone appeared once. The chain carries TRBV7-3 and TRBJ1-2, with D unresolved. Deletions cut 1 base from V and 8 bases from J, with 14 bases between. Germline V CDR1 and CDR2: SGHTA, FQGTGA. This CDR3 has 14 residues. CDR3 nucleotide sequence: TGTGCCAGCAGCTTAAATGCAGGTCCGGTAGGCTACACCTTC. Translated, it gives CASSLNAGPVGYTF. Full variable domain (outside the CDR3, taken from reference TRBV7-3 and TRBJ1-2): GAGVSQTPSNKVTEKGKYVELRCDPISGHTALYWYRQSLGQGPEFLIYFQGTGAADDSGLPNDRFFAVRPEGSVSTLKIQRTERGDSAVYLCASSLNAGPVGYTFGSGTRLTVV.

V gene TRBV5-4 combines with J gene TRBJ1-2; D remains ambiguous. Trimming cost V 1 base and J 4 bases, with 11 bases left between them. This CDR3 is 14 amino acids long. The V gene's germline CDR1 is SGHNT and CDR2 YYREEE (reference sequence). The CDR3 sequence: CASSLSGKAYGYTF. For the CDR3, the DNA is TGTGCCAGCAGCTTGTCCGGGAAGGCCTATGGCTACACCTTC.

The rearrangement links TRBV11-3 to TRBJ2-2, with a tentative D call TRBD2 (5 bases). V was clipped by 4 bases and J by 4 bases, with 16 bases between them. This CDR3 is built from 16 residues. Per germline, CDR1 SGHNT and CDR2 YENEEA. The CDR3 DNA is TGTGCCAGCAGCTCCTCACCCGGCCGGGGCACCGGGGAGCTGTTTTTT. Amino acids: CASSSSPGRGTGELFF.

This chain uses TRBV28 with TRBJ2-7; 7 positions match TRBD2. Losses at the gene ends were 5 bases for V and 2 bases for J; bases not matched to a gene: 9. Germline lookup yields CDR1 MDHEN and CDR2 SYDVKM. The CDR3 is 15 amino acids. The CDR3 bases are TGTGCCAGCAGTCCACCCCGCGGGGGACCCTACGAGCAGTACTTC. This translates into CASSPPRGGPYEQYF.

The chain joins TRBV28 to TRBJ1-1, with unresolved D. The germline CDR1 and CDR2 sequences are MDHEN and SYDVKM. The CDR3 is made up of 13 amino acids. V was cut by 6 bases and J by 0 bases, with 8 bases left in between. The CDR3 DNA reads TGTGCCAGCAGCACAAACCTGAACACTGAAGCTTTCTTT. Translated, it gives CASSTNLNTEAFF.

The genes are TRBV6-5 and TRBJ1-1; D uncertain. Germline CDR1 MNHEY, CDR2 SVGAGI. Trimming cost V 7 bases and J 1 base, with 13 bases left between them. This CDR3 comprises 14 residues. The CDR3 loop is CASTPTEPNTEAFF. CDR3 DNA sequence: TGTGCCAGCACTCCGACGGAGCCGAACACTGAAGCTTTCTTT.

The V and J genes are TRBV2 and TRBJ1-5; maybe TRBD1 (5 bases). The CDR3 covers 16 residues. From germline, CDR1 is SNHLY and CDR2 FYNNEI. Deletions cut 2 bases from V and 0 bases from J, with 11 bases between. This chain's CDR3 is CASSELGVYSNQPQHF. As DNA, the CDR3 is TGTGCCAGCAGTGAATTAGGGGTCTATAGCAATCAGCCCCAGCATTTT.

The rearrangement joins TRBV10-3 to TRBJ2-2, with a possible D match to TRBD1 (6 bases). V was clipped by 7 bases and J by 6 bases, with 6 bases between them. Germline V gene data show CDR1 as ENHRY and CDR2 as SYGVKD. This CDR3 region has 11 residues. The CDR3 nucleotides read TGTGCCATCAAGGGGGCCGGGGAGCTGTTTTTT. It yields the protein CAIKGAGELFF.

The chain recombines TRBV6-6 with TRBJ2-5, with a possible D match to TRBD1 (6 bases). V was shortened by 6 bases and J by 5 bases, with 13 bases between the two germline ends. Germline V CDR1 and CDR2: MNHNY, SVGAGI (reference sequence). This CDR3 has 13 residues. This chain's CDR3 is CASRPQGRETQYF. CDR3 in DNA: TGTGCCAGCAGGCCACAGGGTAGGGAGACCCAGTACTTC.

This chain links TRBV5-1 with TRBJ1-4; D not certain. The CDR3 is made up of 16 amino acids. V shed 0 bases and J shed 0 bases, with 9 bases lying between them. The germline V gene encodes CDR1 SGHRS and CDR2 YFSETQ. The CDR3, as DNA: TGCGCCAGCAGCTTGGGCCAAGGAGCAACTAATGAAAAACTGTTTTTT. As protein: CASSLGQGATNEKLFF.

With regard to this clone: The junction shows a germline mismatch at one end, possibly a read error. The chain joins TRBV7-9 to TRBJ1-5, with 7 bases aligning to TRBD1. There are 14 residues in the CDR3. Germline-derived CDR1 and CDR2 are SEHNR and FQNEAQ (reference sequence). The chain's CDR3 is CSSSFGQANQPQHF. DNA for the CDR3: TGTTCCAGCAGCTTTGGACAGGCAAATCAGCCCCAGCATTTT.

This chain uses TRBV6-1 with TRBJ1-4, with a tentative D call TRBD1 (5 bases). There are 12 residues in the CDR3. V was pared by 10 bases and J by 10 bases, with 16 bases between. In germline, CDR1 is MNHNS, CDR2 SASEGT. The DNA of the CDR3 is TGTGCCACCAGGGAAATGAGGAGAAAACTGTTTTTT. Its protein is CATREMRRKLFF.

The gene calls are TRBV28 and TRBJ2-7; tentative D call: TRBD1 (5 bases). In germline, CDR1 is MDHEN, CDR2 SYDVKM. V lost 4 bases and J 7 bases, leaving 8 bases between the germline ends. This CDR3 spans 11 amino acids. The CDR3 region has the DNA TGTGCCAGCAGTTCAGGGTTGGAGCAGTACTTC. Translated: CASSSGLEQYF.

This clone appeared once. CDR3 coding DNA: TGCGCCAGCAGCCTAGCGGGAGGCGCGGAGACCCAGTACTTC. Protein sequence: CASSLAGGAETQYF. This chain links TRBV5-1 with TRBJ2-5; 11 bases match TRBD2. With 4 bases clipped from V and 5 bases from J, the junction kept 4 bases outside the gene matches. The germline V gene encodes CDR1 SGHRS and CDR2 YFSETQ. The CDR3 loop spans 14 amino acids.

Comment on this clone: An end of the junction does not agree with germline; a read error may underlie this. The chain uses TRBV6-1 and TRBJ2-7, with D unresolved. CDR3 length: 12 residues. CDR1 is MNHNS and CDR2 is SASEGT in the germline V gene. For the CDR3, the DNA is TGTACCAGCTCCTACAGCTACTACGAGCAGTACTTC. This encodes CTSSYSYYEQYF.

The rearrangement uses TRBV11-2 and TRBJ1-1, with D hard to call. The CDR3 is 15 residues long. Germline V gene lookup returns CDR1 SGHAT and CDR2 FQNNGV. Trimming stripped 2 bases from V and 3 bases from J, with 13 bases between. The CDR3 nucleotides read TGTGCCAGCAGCTTATTTGGGCAACGGTACACTGAAGCTTTCTTT. Amino acid sequence: CASSLFGQRYTEAFF.

This clone was recorded once. The chain uses TRBV6-5 and TRBJ1-1; 7 bases map to TRBD1. After removal of 7 bases from V and 3 bases from J, the junction contained 8 bases not matched to a gene. CDR1 is MNHEY, CDR2 SVGAGI, per germline. The length of the CDR3 is 14 residues. The CDR3 DNA follows: TGTGCCAGCATGAAAGGGGGCGGCTACACTGAAGCTTTCTTT. Translated: CASMKGGGYTEAFF.

The chain is built from TRBV15 and TRBJ2-7, with 7 bases that match TRBD2. The CDR3 loop spans 13 amino acids. J gave up 6 bases and V 1 base, and 3 bases lay outside the gene matches. Germline values: CDR1 LNHNV, CDR2 YYDKDF (reference sequence). CDR3 loop: CATSRGLASEQYF. DNA of the CDR3: TGTGCCACCAGCAGAGGACTAGCTAGCGAGCAGTACTTC.

In this sample, this clone turned up a few times. The rearrangement links TRBV13 to TRBJ1-6; TRBD1 is a possible D gene (5 bases). There are 15 residues in the CDR3. Germline-derived CDR1 and CDR2 are PRHDT and FYEKMQ (reference sequence). The V gene lost 5 bases and the J gene lost 11 bases, with 19 bases spanning the gap. CDR3 loop: CASSHQGRELTPLHF. In nucleotides, the CDR3 is TGTGCCAGCAGCCATCAGGGCCGAGAACTTACACCCCTCCACTTT. Complete variable domain (other parts from reference TRBV13 and TRBJ1-6): AAGVIQSPRHLIKEKRETATLKCYPIPRHDTVYWYQQGPGQDPQFLISFYEKMQSDKGSIPDRFSAQQFSDYHSELNMSSLELGDSALYFCASSHQGRELTPLHFGNGTRLTVT.

V usage is TRBV7-9 and J usage is TRBJ2-1; 9 bases line up with TRBD2. From germline, CDR1 is SEHNR and CDR2 FQNEAQ (reference sequence). CDR3 length: 13 residues. The V and J ends lost 5 bases and 10 bases, in that order; junction bases with no gene match: 6. CDR3 region: CASSVTSGTEQFF. Written as DNA, the CDR3 is TGTGCCAGCAGCGTGACTAGCGGTACGGAGCAGTTCTTC.

V and J are TRBV6-5 and TRBJ2-7; 12 bases are shared with TRBD2. V gave up 6 bases and J gave up 7 bases; unmatched junction bases: 7. The germline CDR1 and CDR2 sequences are MNHEY and SVGAGI. This CDR3 is 14 amino acids long. CDR3 DNA: TGTGCCAGCAGCCTTCTAGCGGGAGGGGGTGAGCAGTACTTC. It encodes CASSLLAGGGEQYF.

This clone was recorded a few times. The chain recombines TRBV30 with TRBJ2-7; the match to TRBD1 covers 7 bases. CDR1 and CDR2 from the germline V gene are GTSNPN and SVGIG (reference sequence). The CDR3 is made up of 14 amino acids. V was pared by 5 bases and J by 2 bases, with 9 bases of the junction left unmatched. The CDR3 nucleotides read TGTGCCTGGCCCCCGACAGGGCCCGCCTACGAGCAGTACTTC. Translation: CAWPPTGPAYEQYF. Full variable domain (remainder filled in from reference TRBV30 and TRBJ2-7): SQTIHQWPATLVQPVGSPLSLECTVEGTSNPNLYWYRQAAGRGLQLLFYSVGIGQISSEVPQNLSASRPQDRQFILSSKKLLLSDSGFYLCAWPPTGPAYEQYFGPGTRLTVT.

DNA of the CDR3: TGTGCCAGCAGCTTCCAAAGAAACACCATATATTTT. This gives the protein CASSFQRNTIYF. J is TRBJ1-3 and V is TRBV5-6; no definite D call. The germline gives CDR1 SGHDT, CDR2 YYEEEE. This CDR3 has 12 residues. Deletions cut 2 bases from V and 5 bases from J, with 5 bases between. The entire variable domain, with the rest obtained from reference TRBV5-6 and TRBJ1-3, is as follows: DAGVTQSPTHLIKTRGQQVTLRCSPKSGHDTVSWYQQALGQGPQFIFQYYEEEERQRGNFPDRFSGHQFPNYSSELNVNALLLGDSALYLCASSFQRNTIYFGEGSWLTVV.

The genes are TRBV4-1 and TRBJ2-1; a possible D gene is TRBD1 (6 bases). The germline CDR1 and CDR2 sequences are MGHRA and YSYEKL. The V end was cut by 4 bases, the J end by 2 bases, with 12 bases between. The CDR3 has 15 residues. CDR3 bases: TGCGCCAGCAGCCCAGGGGCGCCCCCCTACAATGAGCAGTTCTTC. This sequence encodes CASSPGAPPYNEQFF.